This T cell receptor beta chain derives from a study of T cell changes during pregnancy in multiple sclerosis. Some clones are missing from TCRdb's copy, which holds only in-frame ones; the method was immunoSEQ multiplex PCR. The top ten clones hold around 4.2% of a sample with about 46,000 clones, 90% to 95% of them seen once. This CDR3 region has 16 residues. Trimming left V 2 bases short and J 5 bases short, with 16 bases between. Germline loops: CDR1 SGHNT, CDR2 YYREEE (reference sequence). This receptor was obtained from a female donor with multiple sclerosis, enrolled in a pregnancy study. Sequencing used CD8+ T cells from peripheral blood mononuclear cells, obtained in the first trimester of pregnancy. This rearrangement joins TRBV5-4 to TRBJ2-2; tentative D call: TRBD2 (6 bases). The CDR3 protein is CASSFKSGTPTGELFF. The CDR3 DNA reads TGTGCCAGCAGCTTTAAGTCCGGGACTCCAACCGGGGAGCTGTTTTTT.